This TCR beta chain was sequenced during a study of molecular identifiers for immune sequencing clone quantification. There are a few counts of this clonotype. It may be a read error: a sequence one base away is much more abundant. Sorted naive CD8 T cells, roughly 19,000 to 1,000,000, were sequenced from 10%, 30% or 50% RNA. Naive CD8 T cells were sorted, and the gate applied was CD8+CD4-CCR7+CD45RA+. This CDR3 has 15 amino acids. Germline V gives CDR1 SQVTM, CDR2 ANQGSEA. With 6 bases removed from V and 2 bases from J, the gap between germline ends came to 16 bases. TCRdb used MiXCR to reprocess the PCR reads, holding one entry per CDR3 protein. The repertoire holds fewer than 25,000 distinct CDR3 sequences, roughly 15% seen once, with about 0.93% in the top ten.

This sequence joins TRBV29-1 and TRBJ2-2; perhaps D is TRBD1 or TRBD2 (5 bases each). The receptor's source is a human donor in good health. Some libraries in this study had Jurkat cell RNA spiked in. Specimen: naive CD8+ T cells from blood, with Jurkat cell RNA spiked in. Subset: FACS-sorted CD8+CD4-CCR7+CD45RA+ naive T cells. CDR3 protein: CSVQPRDRNTGELFF. The CDR3 DNA is TGCAGCGTCCAACCCCGGGACCGAAACACCGGGGAGCTGTTTTTT.